This T cell receptor (beta chain) was sequenced during a study of T cell repertoires in cytomegalovirus infection (dated 2019 in TCRdb). For the study in its entirety: Donor HLA type was relevant to the analysis, because carriage of CMV infection together with the matching HLA type was indicated by public TCR beta signatures. The study at large found these results: The ex vivo response was dominated by HLA-C-restricted CMV-specific TCR beta clonotypes, which also provided the single most frequent clonotype in two of eight donors. Cumulative frequency of public TCR beta family members discriminated carriers of CMV infection plus the relevant HLA type in this cohort and an independent approximately 360-donor cohort.

A few counts support this clonotype. It lacks a known antigen. Base qualities are not provided; no much larger clone lies one nucleotide away. Instrument on record: Illumina HiSeq 1500. The public sequencing data were trimmed at Q25 with fastp and processed into clonotypes with MiXCR by TCRdb, which kept only in-frame beta chains. One record per CDR3 amino acid sequence lists the most common genes and DNA. The sample table shows around 550,000 distinct CDR3 sequences, and approximately 25% are seen once. Roughly 13% of the sample is in the top ten clones. The sequence was obtained from a human donor in good health (CMV status not recorded). Some clones in this sample may be carry-over from other donors' samples. The specimen was PBMCs.

DNA sequence: TGTGCCAGCAGCCAACCAGCCAGAGGCACAGATACGCAGTATTTT. Its translation reads: CASSQPARGTDTQYF. The chain is assembled from TRBV28 and TRBJ2-3, with an unclear D gene assignment. Trimming removed 6 bases from V and 1 base from J, leaving 14 bases between the germline ends. In the germline V gene, CDR1 corresponds to MDHEN and CDR2 to SYDVKM. There are 15 amino acids in the CDR3, from cysteine to phenylalanine inclusive. The entry retains the CDR3 DNA only, 45 bases that are in frame from base 1.